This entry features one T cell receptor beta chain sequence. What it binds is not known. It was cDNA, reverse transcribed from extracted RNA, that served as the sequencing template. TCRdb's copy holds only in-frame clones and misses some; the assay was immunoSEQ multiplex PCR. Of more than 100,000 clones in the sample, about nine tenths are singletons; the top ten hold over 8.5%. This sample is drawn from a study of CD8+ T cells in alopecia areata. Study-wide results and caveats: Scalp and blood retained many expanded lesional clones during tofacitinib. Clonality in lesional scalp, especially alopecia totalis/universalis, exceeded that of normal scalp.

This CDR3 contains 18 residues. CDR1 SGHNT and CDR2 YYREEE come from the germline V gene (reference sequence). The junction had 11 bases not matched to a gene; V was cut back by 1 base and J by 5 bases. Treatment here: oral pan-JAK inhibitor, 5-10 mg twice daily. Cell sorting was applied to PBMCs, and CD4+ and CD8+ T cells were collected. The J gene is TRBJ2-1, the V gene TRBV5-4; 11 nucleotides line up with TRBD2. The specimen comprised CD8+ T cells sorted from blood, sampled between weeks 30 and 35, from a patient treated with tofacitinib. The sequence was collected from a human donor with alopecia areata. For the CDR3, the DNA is TGTGCCAGCAGCTTGTCCGGTAGCGGGGGGGCTATTAACAATGAGCAGTTCTTC. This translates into CASSLSGSGGAINNEQFF. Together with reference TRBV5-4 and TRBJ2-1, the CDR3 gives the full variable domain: ETGVTQSPTHLIKTRGQQVTLRCSSQSGHNTVSWYQQALGQGPQFIFQYYREEENGRGNFPPRFSGLQFPNYSSELNVNALELDDSALYLCASSLSGSGGAINNEQFFGPGTRLTVL.